This T cell receptor beta chain was sequenced in a study of T cell responses to AZD1222 COVID-19 vaccine. Whole-study findings and limits: Possibly, clonal diversity was underestimated; donors were largely white British and included more females. Only a handful of AZD1222 recipients tested seropositive at baseline.

Profiling relied on immunoSEQ multiplex PCR, and the TCRdb table lists in-frame clones only, not all of them. Here the sample spans 90,000 to 150,000 clones, 75% to 90% being singletons. V lost 3 bases and J 3 bases, leaving 6 bases between the germline ends. This CDR3 contains 13 residues. Germline loops: CDR1 KGHSH, CDR2 LQKENI. In its sample, this clone was seen once. Antigen unknown. The sequencing here drew on peripheral blood, taken 28 days after the second AZD1222 dose. This sequence was found in an adult who received the AZD1222 COVID-19 vaccine. The chain employs TRBV18 and TRBJ2-1; D is perhaps TRBD2 (5 bases). CDR3 coding DNA: TGTGCCAGCTCACCCGGGATCTACAATGAGCAGTTCTTC. Protein product: CASSPGIYNEQFF.